This TCR beta chain was obtained from a study of T cell responses to AZD1222 COVID-19 vaccine. This clone occurred once. Clones were read by immunoSEQ multiplex PCR, and TCRdb kept only the in-frame ones, dropping some. Here the sample spans roughly 150,000 clones, approximately 94% being singletons. The input for sequencing was peripheral blood, taken 28 days after the second AZD1222 dose. The receptor's source is an adult who received the AZD1222 COVID-19 vaccine.

The CDR3 protein is CASSSPQGNAYEQYF. The CDR3 DNA sequence: TGTGCCAGCAGCTCACCACAGGGGAACGCTTACGAGCAGTACTTC. This sequence joins TRBV11-2 and TRBJ2-7; TRBD1 agrees at 7 bases. V lost 4 bases to trimming and J lost 4 bases; unmatched junction nucleotides: 10. The CDR3 has 15 amino acids. In germline, CDR1 is SGHAT, CDR2 FQNNGV.